The subject of this entry is one T cell receptor (beta chain). No antigen is known for it. TCRdb's copy holds only in-frame clones and misses some; the assay was immunoSEQ multiplex PCR. The sample includes more than 100,000 clones, roughly 92% seen only once; the top ten take around 1.7%. This specimen comes from a study of T cell responses to AZD1222 COVID-19 vaccine. Study observations and caveats: White British people made up most donors, females outnumbered males, and clonal diversity was possibly underestimated.

This CDR3 region has 17 residues. Germline V gene data show CDR1 as SEHNR and CDR2 as FQNEAQ (reference sequence). Trimming took off 4 bases at V and 1 base at J, with 19 bases between the two ends. The sequence was collected from an adult in good health. Specimen: peripheral blood, collected on day 0 of AZD1222 vaccination. The chain is built from TRBV7-9 and TRBJ2-5; D unresolved. The CDR3 protein is CASSYSPLVVSQETQYF. The CDR3 coding sequence is TGTGCCAGCAGCTACTCCCCACTGGTGGTCTCCCAAGAGACCCAGTACTTC.